This TCR beta chain was retrieved from a study of T cells in Graves' hyperthyroidism and ophthalmopathy. Points from the study as a whole: Ophthalmopathy, which appeared later, was predicted by the model a median around 6.5 months before onset. Most expanded thyroid clonotypes above 0.001 also appeared in blood.

A note on this clonotype: Its antigen is unknown. This may come from a read error, since a much larger clone is one base off.

This CDR3 comprises 13 residues. TCR beta CDR3 regions were amplified from RNA transcripts. HTBI primers were used for first-round RT-PCR of the TCR CDR3. TCRdb ran MiXCR on the multiplex PCR reads and lists one entry per CDR3 protein. The data contain about 620,000 distinct CDR3 sequences, about 16% of them singletons. The source material was blood. The chain carries TRBV12-3 or TRBV12-4 and TRBJ2-5; the D gene could be TRBD1 or TRBD2 (5 bases each). The clonotype was recovered from a woman in her 30s with Graves' hyperthyroidism. CDR3 in amino acids: CASSLWDQETRYF. The CDR3 DNA sequence: TGTGCCAGCAGTTTATGGGACCAAGAGACCCGGTACTTC.